Listed below are T cell receptor beta chains from one sample, sequenced in a study of T cells in Graves' hyperthyroidism and ophthalmopathy. TCRdb redid the calling of the multiplex PCR reads with MiXCR, one entry per CDR3 protein. Here the sample spans about 560,000 distinct CDR3 sequences, over 15% being singletons. The sequenced material came from blood. These receptor sequences come from a woman between 18 and 29 years old with Graves' hyperthyroidism. Each CDR3 is given with its conserved first and last residue. D genes are given only for firm matches. The listing skips clone size in some rows; elsewhere it reads once, few, many or a size class.

j_call,v_call,clone_size,cdr3_length,d_call,cdr3_nt,cdr3_aa
TRBJ2-1,TRBV7-9,many,12,.,TGTGCCAGCAGCCCCATACCTAATGAGCAGTTCTTC,CASSPIPNEQFF
TRBJ2-3,TRBV24-1,many,18,TRBD2,TGTGCCACCAGTGACCGACCCTTACTAGCGGGCCTAACAGATACGCAGTATTTT,CATSDRPLLAGLTDTQYF
TRBJ2-1,TRBV18,few,16,TRBD2,TGTGCCAGCTCACCACCGAGCGGGAGGGCTATAAATGAGCAGTTCTTC,CASSPPSGRAINEQFF
TRBJ2-4,TRBV28,many,16,.,TGTGCCAGCAGCCTGGCCTGGACTAAAGCCAAAAACATTCAGTACTTC,CASSLAWTKAKNIQYF
TRBJ2-1,TRBV27,few,15,TRBD1,TGTGCCAGCACCGGAACAGGGGCTGGATACAATGAGCAGTTCTTC,CASTGTGAGYNEQFF
TRBJ2-5,TRBV18,.,14,.,TGTGCCAGCTCACGACGTGAAAACCAAGAGACCCAGTACTTC,CASSRRENQETQYF
TRBJ2-3,TRBV7-8,many,16,.,TGTGCCAGCAGCCAAGGACACAGCCTCAGCACAGATACGCAGTATTTT,CASSQGHSLSTDTQYF
TRBJ2-7,TRBV7-2,.,15,TRBD2,TGTGCCAGCAGCCCCCCCGGGACTAGCGCGCACGAGCAGTACTTC,CASSPPGTSAHEQYF
TRBJ1-3,TRBV10-3,.,16,.,TGTGCCATCAGTGAGTCTCCGGGAATATCTGGAAACACCATATATTTT,CAISESPGISGNTIYF
TRBJ2-7,TRBV27,many,16,TRBD2,TGTGCCAGCAGCCATCTTGGGACTAGCGGATCCTACGAGCAGTACTTC,CASSHLGTSGSYEQYF
TRBJ2-3,TRBV5-4,few,15,.,TGTGCCAGCAGCTTGGATCTTGGTGGAACAGATACGCAGTATTTT,CASSLDLGGTDTQYF
TRBJ2-6,TRBV6-1,few,16,.,TGTGCCAGCAGTGACCGGACCGTCGTTGGGGCCAACGTCCTGACTTTC,CASSDRTVVGANVLTF
TRBJ2-3,TRBV12-3/TRBV12-4,.,15,TRBD1,TGTGCCAGCGGTTGTGACAGGGGAAGCGCAGATACGCAGTATTTT,CASGCDRGSADTQYF
TRBJ2-7,TRBV28,many,13,.,TGTGCCAGCAGGCCCCAGGGGAGCTACGAGCAGTACTTC,CASRPQGSYEQYF
TRBJ2-1,TRBV2,.,12,.,TGTGCCAGCAGTCAACTCCTTAATGAGCAGTTCTTC,CASSQLLNEQFF
TRBJ1-2,TRBV13,many,16,.,TGTGCCAGCAGCAAAGGACAGAGCGGACCTAACTATGGCTACACCTTC,CASSKGQSGPNYGYTF